The 5 T cell receptor beta chains reported below all come from one sample, sequenced in a study of esophageal squamous cell carcinoma tumors. After a first PCR with P20EA plus a TCR alpha or TCR beta constant-region primer, a nested PCR used CA2 or CB2. A polyT18-containing BSL-18E primer started reverse transcription before unbiased adaptor ligation RT-PCR amplified the TCR genes. In TCRdb, the 5' RACE reads were re-called with MiXCR into one record per CDR3 protein. The sample lists over a thousand distinct CDR3 sequences; around 13% were seen once. Material: tumor tissue. The receptors come from a man between 50 and 80 years old with esophageal squamous cell carcinoma.

By share, this clonotype counts as medium-sized. The rearrangement links TRBV6-2 or TRBV6-3 to TRBJ1-5; possible D gene TRBD1, 5 bases. The V end lost 6 bases, the J end lost 3 bases, and 18 bases lay between the germline ends. The V gene's germline CDR1 is MNHEY and CDR2 SVGEGT. The CDR3 consists of 16 residues. DNA for the CDR3: TGTGCCAGCAGCCCGGACGGGGGGTCTTACAATCAGCCCCAGCATTTT. Translated: CASSPDGGSYNQPQHF.

This clonotype is medium-sized. The chain employs TRBV10-3 and TRBJ1-1; TRBD1 agrees at 12 bases. The length of the CDR3 is 18 residues. From germline, CDR1 is ENHRY and CDR2 SYGVKD. V trimming: 0 bases; J trimming: 7 bases; junction bases outside the gene matches: 12. CDR3 DNA: TGTGCCATCAGTGAGTCGTGGGGAGGGACAGGGGGCAGCCATGAAGCTTTCTTT. Its protein is CAISESWGGTGGSHEAFF.

By its share, this clonotype is medium-sized. This chain uses TRBV20-1 with TRBJ2-7; D remains unclear. The V gene lost 1 base and the J gene lost 0 bases, with 16 bases spanning the gap. Germline CDR1 is DFQATT and CDR2 is SNEGSKA (reference sequence). The CDR3 totals 16 residues. The CDR3 protein is CSARGSTTRSSYEQYF. The DNA of the CDR3 is TGCAGTGCTAGAGGCTCGACAACCCGGAGCTCCTACGAGCAGTACTTC.

Within the sample, this clonotype is medium-sized. The chain recombines TRBV5-1 with TRBJ2-1; perhaps TRBD2 as D (6 bases). The CDR3 loop spans 15 amino acids. Between the trimmed V and J ends, which lost 4 bases and 6 bases, there was a span of 17 bases. Germline V gene sequence: CDR1 SGHRS, CDR2 YFSETQ. The DNA of the CDR3 is TGCGCCAGCAGCAGCCCGGGAGCGTATGGCAATGAGCAGTTCTTC. Residues: CASSSPGAYGNEQFF.

This clonotype has only a few counts. The V gene is TRBV28, the J gene TRBJ1-2; TRBD1 is a possible D gene (5 bases). V dropped 3 bases and J dropped 2 bases, with 13 bases sitting between them. This CDR3 has 15 residues. CDR1 and CDR2 (germline): MDHEN, SYDVKM. CDR3: CASSFGGSTNYGYTF. In DNA form, the CDR3 reads TGTGCCAGCAGTTTTGGGGGGAGTACAAACTATGGCTACACCTTC.